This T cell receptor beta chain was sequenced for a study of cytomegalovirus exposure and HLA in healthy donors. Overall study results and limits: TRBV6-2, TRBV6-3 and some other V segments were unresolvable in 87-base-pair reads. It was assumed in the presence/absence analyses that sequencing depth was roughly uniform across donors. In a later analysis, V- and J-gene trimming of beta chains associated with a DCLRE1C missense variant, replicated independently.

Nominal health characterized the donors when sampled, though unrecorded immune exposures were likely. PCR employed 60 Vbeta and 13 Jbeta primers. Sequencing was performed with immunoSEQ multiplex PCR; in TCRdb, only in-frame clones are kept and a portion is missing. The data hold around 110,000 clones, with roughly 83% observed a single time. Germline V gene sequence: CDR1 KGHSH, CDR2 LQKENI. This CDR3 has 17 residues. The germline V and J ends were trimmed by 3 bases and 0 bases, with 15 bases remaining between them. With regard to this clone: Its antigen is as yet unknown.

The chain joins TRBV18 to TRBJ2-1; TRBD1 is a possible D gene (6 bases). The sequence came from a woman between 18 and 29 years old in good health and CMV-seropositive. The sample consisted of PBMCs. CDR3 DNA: TGTGCCAGCTCACCGGGAACAGGGCGGAGCTCCTACAATGAGCAGTTCTTC. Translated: CASSPGTGRSSYNEQFF.